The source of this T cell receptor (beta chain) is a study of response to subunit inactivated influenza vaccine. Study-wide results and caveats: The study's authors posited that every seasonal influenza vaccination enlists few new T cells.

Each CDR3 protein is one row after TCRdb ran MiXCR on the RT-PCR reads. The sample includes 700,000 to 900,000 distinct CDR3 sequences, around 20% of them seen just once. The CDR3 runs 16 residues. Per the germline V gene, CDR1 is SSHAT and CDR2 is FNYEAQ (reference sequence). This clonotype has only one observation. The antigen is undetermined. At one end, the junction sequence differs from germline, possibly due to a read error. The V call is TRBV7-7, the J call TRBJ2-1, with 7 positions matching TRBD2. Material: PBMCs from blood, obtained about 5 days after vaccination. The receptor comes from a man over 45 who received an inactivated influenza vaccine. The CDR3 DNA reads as TGTGCTAGCAGCCCACTAGCGCTGAGCTCCTACAATGAGCAGTTCTTC. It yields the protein CASSPLALSSYNEQFF.